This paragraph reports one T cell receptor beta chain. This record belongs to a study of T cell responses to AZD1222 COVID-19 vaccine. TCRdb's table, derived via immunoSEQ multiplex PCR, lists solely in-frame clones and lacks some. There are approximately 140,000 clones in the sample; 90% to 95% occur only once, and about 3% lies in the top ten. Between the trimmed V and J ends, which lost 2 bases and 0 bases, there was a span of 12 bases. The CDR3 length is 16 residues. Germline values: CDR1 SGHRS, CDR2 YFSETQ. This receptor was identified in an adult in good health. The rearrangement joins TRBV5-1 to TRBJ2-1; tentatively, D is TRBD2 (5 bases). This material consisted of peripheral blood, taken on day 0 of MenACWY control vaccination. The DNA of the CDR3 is TGCGCCAGCAGCTTACAAGCGGCGAGCTCCTACAATGAGCAGTTCTTC. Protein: CASSLQAASSYNEQFF.